This TCR beta chain was sequenced in a study of cytomegalovirus exposure and HLA in healthy donors. Study conclusions and caveats: Only CMV serostatus was available as immune exposure information. Most TCR sequences were seen very rarely across donors, but some public TCRs occurred in many.

The CDR3 is 15 amino acids. Germline-derived CDR1 and CDR2 are MDHEN and SYDVKM. Trimming pared 6 bases from V and 0 bases from J, leaving 11 bases between. Researchers ran the PCR with 60 Vbeta and 13 Jbeta primers. Some clones are missing from TCRdb's copy, which holds only in-frame ones; the method was immunoSEQ multiplex PCR. The profile covers roughly 40,000 clones, with about four fifths appearing a single time and approximately 8.5% taken by the ten largest. As for this clone: Antigen unknown.

The origin of this receptor is a woman aged 40 to 49 in good health and CMV-seronegative. The sample was PBMCs. V usage is TRBV28 and J usage is TRBJ2-2, with D uncertain. CDR3 DNA: TGTGCCAGCAGCCTTCCCCCCGCGAACACCGGGGAGCTGTTTTTT. As protein: CASSLPPANTGELFF.